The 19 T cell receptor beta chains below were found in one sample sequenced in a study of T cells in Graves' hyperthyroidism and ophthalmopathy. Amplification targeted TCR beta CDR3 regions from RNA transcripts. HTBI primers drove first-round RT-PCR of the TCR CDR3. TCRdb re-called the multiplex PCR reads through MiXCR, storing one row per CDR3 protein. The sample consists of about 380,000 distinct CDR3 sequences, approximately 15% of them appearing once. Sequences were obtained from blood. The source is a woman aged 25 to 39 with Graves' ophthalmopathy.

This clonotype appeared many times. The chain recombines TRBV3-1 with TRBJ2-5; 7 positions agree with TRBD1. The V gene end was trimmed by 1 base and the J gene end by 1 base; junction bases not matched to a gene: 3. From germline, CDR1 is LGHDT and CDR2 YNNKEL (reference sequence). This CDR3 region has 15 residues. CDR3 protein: CASSQAWDSQETQYF. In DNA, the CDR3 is TGTGCCAGCAGCCAAGCATGGGACAGCCAAGAGACCCAGTACTTC.

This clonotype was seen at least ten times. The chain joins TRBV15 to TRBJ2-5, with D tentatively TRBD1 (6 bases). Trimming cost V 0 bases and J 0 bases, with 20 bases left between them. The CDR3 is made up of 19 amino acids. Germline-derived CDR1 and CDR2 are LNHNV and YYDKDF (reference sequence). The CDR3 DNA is TGTGCCACCAGCAGAGATCTGGTGGCAGGGGAAGGGTACCAAGAGACCCAGTACTTC. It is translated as CATSRDLVAGEGYQETQYF.

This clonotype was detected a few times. The DNA of the CDR3 is TGTGCCAGTAGTATAGATCTGGGGGGAGTCGGCAATCAGCCCCAGCATTTT. Its protein is CASSIDLGGVGNQPQHF. The chain is built from TRBV19 and TRBJ1-5; tentative D call: TRBD1 (5 bases). Between the trimmed V and J ends, which lost 0 bases and 2 bases, there was a span of 14 bases. Germline CDR1 reads LNHDA; CDR2 reads SQIVND (reference sequence). The CDR3 sequence is 17 residues long.

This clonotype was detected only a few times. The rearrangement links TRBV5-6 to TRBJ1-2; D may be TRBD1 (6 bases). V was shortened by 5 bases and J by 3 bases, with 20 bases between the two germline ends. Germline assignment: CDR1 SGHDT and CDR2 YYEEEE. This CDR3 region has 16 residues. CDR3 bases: TGTGCCAGCAGTTTACTAACCGGGGGGGGCTACTATGGCTACACCTTC. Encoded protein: CASSLLTGGGYYGYTF.

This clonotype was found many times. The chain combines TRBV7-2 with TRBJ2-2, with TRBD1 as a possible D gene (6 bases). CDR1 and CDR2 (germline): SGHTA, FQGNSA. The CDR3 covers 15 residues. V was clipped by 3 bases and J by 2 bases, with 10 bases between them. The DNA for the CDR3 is TGTGCCAGCAGCTTGGTCAGGGGAAACACCGGGGAGCTGTTTTTT. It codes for CASSLVRGNTGELFF.

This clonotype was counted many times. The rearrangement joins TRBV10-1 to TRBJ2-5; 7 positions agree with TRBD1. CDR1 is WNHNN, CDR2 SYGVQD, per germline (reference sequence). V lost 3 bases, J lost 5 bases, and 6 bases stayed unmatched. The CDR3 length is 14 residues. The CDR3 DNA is TGCGCCAGCAGTGATTTCGACAGGGCGGAGACCCAGTACTTC. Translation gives CASSDFDRAETQYF.

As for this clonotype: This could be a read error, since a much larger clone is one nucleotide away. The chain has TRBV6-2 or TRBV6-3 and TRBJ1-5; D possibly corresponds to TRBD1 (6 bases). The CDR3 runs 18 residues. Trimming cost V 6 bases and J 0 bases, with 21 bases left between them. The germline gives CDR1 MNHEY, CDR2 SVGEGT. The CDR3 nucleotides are TGTGCCAGCAGACGGACAGAGACCCCCTTCTATAGCAATCAGCCCCAGCATTTT. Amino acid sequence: CASRRTETPFYSNQPQHF.

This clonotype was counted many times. The CDR3 is CASSQAGGLSYEQYF. The CDR3 DNA reads as TGTGCCAGCAGCCAAGCCGGTGGACTGTCCTACGAGCAGTACTTC. The rearrangement joins TRBV3-1 to TRBJ2-7; D is perhaps TRBD2 (5 bases). This CDR3 is built from 15 residues. The germline V gene encodes CDR1 LGHDT and CDR2 YNNKEL (reference sequence). The V gene lost 1 base and the J gene lost 1 base, with 11 bases spanning the gap.

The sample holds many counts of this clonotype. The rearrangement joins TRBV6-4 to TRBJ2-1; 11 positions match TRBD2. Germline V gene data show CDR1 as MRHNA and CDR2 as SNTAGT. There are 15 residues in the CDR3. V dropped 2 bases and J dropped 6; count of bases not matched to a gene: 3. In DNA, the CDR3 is TGTGCCAGCAGTGACAGTAGCGGGGGGGGCAATGAGCAGTTCTTC. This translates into CASSDSSGGGNEQFF.

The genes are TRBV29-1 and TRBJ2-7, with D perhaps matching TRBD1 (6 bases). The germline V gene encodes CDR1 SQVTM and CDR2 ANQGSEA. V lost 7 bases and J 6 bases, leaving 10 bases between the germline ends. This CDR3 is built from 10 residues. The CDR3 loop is CSAGEGEQYF. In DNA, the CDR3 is TGCAGCGCAGGGGAAGGCGAGCAGTACTTC.

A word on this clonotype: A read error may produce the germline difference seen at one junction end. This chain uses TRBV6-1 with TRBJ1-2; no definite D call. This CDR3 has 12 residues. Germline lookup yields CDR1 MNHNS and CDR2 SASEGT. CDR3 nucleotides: TGTGCCCGCAGTGCAGCGCTCTATGGCTACACCTTC. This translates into CARSAALYGYTF.

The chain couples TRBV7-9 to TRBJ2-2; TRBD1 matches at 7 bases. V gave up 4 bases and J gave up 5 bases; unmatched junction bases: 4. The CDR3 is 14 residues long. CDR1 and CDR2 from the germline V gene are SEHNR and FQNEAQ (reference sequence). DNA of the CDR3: TGTGCCAGCAGCTGGGACAGCGGTACCGGGGAGCTGTTTTTT. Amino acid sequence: CASSWDSGTGELFF.

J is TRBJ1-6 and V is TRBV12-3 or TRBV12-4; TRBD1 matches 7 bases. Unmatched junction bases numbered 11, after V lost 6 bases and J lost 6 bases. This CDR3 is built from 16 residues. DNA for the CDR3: TGTGCCAGCAGGGATCGGACAGGAGCACTTAATTCACCCCTCCACTTT. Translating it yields CASRDRTGALNSPLHF.

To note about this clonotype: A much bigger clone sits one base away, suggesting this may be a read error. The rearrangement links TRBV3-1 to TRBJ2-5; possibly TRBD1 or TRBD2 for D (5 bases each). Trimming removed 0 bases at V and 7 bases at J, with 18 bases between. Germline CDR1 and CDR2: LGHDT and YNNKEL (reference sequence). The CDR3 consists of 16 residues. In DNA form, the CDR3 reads TGTGCCAGCAGCCAAGATGGGCAGGGAAGACGGGGGACCCAGTACTTC. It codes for CASSQDGQGRRGTQYF.

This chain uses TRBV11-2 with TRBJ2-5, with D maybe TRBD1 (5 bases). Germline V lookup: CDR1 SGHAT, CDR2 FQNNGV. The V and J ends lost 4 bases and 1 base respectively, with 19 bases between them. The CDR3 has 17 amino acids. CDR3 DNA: TGTGCCAGCAGCTCCTCTAAAACACAGGTTGGCCAAGAGACCCAGTACTTC. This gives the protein CASSSSKTQVGQETQYF. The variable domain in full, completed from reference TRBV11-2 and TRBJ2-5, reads EAGVAQSPRYKIIEKRQSVAFWCNPISGHATLYWYQQILGQGPKLLIQFQNNGVVDDSQLPKDRFSAERLKGVDSTLKIQPAKLEDSAVYLCASSSSKTQVGQETQYFGPGTRLLVL.

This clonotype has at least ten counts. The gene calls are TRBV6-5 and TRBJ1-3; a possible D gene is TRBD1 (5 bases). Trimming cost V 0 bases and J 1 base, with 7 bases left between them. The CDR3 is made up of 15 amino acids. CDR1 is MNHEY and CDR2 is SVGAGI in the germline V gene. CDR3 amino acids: CASSYSAGSGNTIYF. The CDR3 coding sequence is TGTGCCAGCAGTTACTCCGCAGGGTCTGGAAACACCATATATTTT.

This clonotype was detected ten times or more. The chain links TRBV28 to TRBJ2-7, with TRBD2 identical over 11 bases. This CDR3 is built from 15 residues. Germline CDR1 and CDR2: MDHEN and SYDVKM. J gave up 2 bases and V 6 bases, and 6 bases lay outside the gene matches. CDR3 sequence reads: CASRELAGDPYEQYF. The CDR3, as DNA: TGTGCCAGCAGAGAACTAGCGGGGGATCCCTACGAGCAGTACTTC.

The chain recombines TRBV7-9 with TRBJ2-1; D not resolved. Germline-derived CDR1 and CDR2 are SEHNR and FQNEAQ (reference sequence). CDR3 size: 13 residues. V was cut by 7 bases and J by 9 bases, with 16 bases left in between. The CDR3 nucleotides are TGTGCCAGCACCAATTCCATCCTGGGTGAGCAGTTCTTC. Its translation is CASTNSILGEQFF.

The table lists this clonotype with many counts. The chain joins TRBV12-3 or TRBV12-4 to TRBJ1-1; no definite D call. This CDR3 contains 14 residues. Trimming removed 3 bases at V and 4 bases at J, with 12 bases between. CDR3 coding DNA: TGTGCCAGCAGTTTGTCAGCTACGACCACTGAAGCTTTCTTT. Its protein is CASSLSATTTEAFF.